In its sample, the clone carrying this T cell receptor (beta chain) was seen a few times. Antigen unknown. The data belong to a study of identical twins. TCRdb reanalysed the 5' RACE reads using MiXCR and keeps one entry per CDR3 protein. The sample has approximately 550,000 distinct CDR3 sequences; under 25% are singletons. Broader study findings: The study found that models underestimated out-of-frame TCR alpha sharing in monozygotic twins.

The CDR3 runs 20 residues. V lost 0 bases, J lost 4 bases, and 17 bases stayed unmatched. These data also featured in a second study, about yellow fever vaccine responses in identical twins.

This TCR was recovered from a woman aged 18 to 35 in good health. The sample consisted of CD4+ T cells sorted from blood. V gene TRBV12-3 or TRBV12-4 combines with J gene TRBJ2-3; TRBD2 matches 9 bases. The CDR3: CASSLAAGGHPYKAPDTQYF. In nucleotides, the CDR3 is TGTGCCAGCAGTTTAGCAGCGGGAGGCCACCCCTACAAGGCACCAGATACGCAGTATTTT.